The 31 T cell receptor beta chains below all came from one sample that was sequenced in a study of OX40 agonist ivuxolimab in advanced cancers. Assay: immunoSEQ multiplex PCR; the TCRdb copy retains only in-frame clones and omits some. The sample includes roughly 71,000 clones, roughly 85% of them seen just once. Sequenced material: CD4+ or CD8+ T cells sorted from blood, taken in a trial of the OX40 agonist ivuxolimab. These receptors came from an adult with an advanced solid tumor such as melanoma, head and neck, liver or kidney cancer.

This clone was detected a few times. CDR3 sequence (DNA): TGCAGCGTGGGGCCCTGGATGAACACTGAAGCTTTCTTT. It specifies CSVGPWMNTEAFF. The chain joins TRBV29-1 to TRBJ1-1; perhaps TRBD1 as D (5 bases). Germline V gene sequence: CDR1 SQVTM, CDR2 ANQGSEA. CDR3 length equals 13 residues. V lost 6 bases and J 0 bases, leaving 11 bases between the germline ends.

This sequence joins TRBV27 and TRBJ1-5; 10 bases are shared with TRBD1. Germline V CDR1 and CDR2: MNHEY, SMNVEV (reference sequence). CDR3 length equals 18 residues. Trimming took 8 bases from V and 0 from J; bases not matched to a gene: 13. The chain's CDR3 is CASGYRDRGLGSNQPQHF. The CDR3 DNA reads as TGTGCCAGCGGATACCGGGACAGGGGCTTGGGTAGCAATCAGCCCCAGCATTTT.

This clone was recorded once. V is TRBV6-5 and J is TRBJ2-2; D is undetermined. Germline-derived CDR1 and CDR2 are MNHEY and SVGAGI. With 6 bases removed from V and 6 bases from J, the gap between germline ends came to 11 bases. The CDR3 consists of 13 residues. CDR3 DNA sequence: TGTGCCAGCAGCCCCTCCCGGTCCGGGGAGCTGTTTTTT. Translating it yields CASSPSRSGELFF.

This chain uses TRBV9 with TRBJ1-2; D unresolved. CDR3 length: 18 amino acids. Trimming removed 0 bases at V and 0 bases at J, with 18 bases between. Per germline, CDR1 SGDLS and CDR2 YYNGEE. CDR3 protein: CASSVAASGWASNYGYTF. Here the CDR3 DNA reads TGTGCCAGCAGCGTAGCCGCCTCGGGATGGGCTTCTAACTATGGCTACACCTTC.

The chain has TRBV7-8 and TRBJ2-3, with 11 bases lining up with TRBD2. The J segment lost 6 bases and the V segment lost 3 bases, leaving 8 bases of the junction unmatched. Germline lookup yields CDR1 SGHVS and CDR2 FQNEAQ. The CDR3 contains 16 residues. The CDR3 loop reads CASSLATSGAGDTQYF. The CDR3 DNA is TGTGCCAGCAGCTTGGCGACTAGCGGGGCGGGGGATACGCAGTATTTT. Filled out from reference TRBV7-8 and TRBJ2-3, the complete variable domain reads GAGVSQSPRYKVAKRGQDVALRCDPISGHVSLFWYQQALGQGPEFLTYFQNEAQLDKSGLPSDRFFAERPEGSVSTLKIQRTQQEDSAVYLCASSLATSGAGDTQYFGPGTRLTVL.

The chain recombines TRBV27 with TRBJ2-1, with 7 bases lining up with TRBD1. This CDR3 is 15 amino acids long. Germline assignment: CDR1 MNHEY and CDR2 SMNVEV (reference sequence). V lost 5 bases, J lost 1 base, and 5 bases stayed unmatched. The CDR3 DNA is TGTGCCAGCAGTCGCAGACAGGGATCCTACAATGAGCAGTTCTTC. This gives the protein CASSRRQGSYNEQFF.

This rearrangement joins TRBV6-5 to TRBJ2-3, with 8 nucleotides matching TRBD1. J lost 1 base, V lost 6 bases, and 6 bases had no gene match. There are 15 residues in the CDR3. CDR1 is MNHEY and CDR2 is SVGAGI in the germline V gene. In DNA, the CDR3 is TGTGCCAGCAGCTTACCGGGACAGGGCACAGATACGCAGTATTTT. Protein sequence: CASSLPGQGTDTQYF.

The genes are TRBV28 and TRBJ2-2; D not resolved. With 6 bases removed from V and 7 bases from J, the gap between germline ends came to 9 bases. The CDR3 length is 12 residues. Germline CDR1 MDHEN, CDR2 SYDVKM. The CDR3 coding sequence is TGTGCCAGCAGGAACTCGGGCGGGGAGCTGTTTTTT. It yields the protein CASRNSGGELFF.

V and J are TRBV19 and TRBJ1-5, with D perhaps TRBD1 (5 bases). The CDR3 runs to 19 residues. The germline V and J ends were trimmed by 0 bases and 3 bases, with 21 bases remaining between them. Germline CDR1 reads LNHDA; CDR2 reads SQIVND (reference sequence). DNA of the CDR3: TGTGCCAGTAGTATAGATCTTGGGGGAGCGGAGACCTTCAATCAGCCCCAGCATTTT. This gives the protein CASSIDLGGAETFNQPQHF.

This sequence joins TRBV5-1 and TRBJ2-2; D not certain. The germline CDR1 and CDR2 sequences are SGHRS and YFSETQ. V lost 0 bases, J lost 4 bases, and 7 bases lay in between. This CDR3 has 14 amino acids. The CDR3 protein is CASSLVLFTGELFF. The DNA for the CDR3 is TGCGCCAGCAGCTTGGTGCTGTTCACCGGGGAGCTGTTTTTT.

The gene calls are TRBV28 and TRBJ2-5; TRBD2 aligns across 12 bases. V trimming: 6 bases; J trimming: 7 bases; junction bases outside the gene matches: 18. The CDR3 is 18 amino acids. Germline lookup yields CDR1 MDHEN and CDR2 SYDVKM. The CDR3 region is CASSSPSTSGGLLGTQYF. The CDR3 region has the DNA TGTGCCAGCAGCTCCCCCAGTACTAGCGGGGGGTTACTAGGGACCCAGTACTTC. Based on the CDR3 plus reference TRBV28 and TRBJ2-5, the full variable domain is DVKVTQSSRYLVKRTGEKVFLECVQDMDHENMFWYRQDPGLGLRLIYFSYDVKMKEKGDIPEGYSVSREKKERFSLILESASTNQTSMYLCASSSPSTSGGLLGTQYFGPGTRLLVL.

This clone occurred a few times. The CDR3 region is CASSELGGGNIQYF. The CDR3 coding sequence is TGTGCCAGCAGCGAGCTGGGTGGAGGCAACATTCAGTACTTC. The chain joins TRBV9 to TRBJ2-4; D may be TRBD2 (5 bases). V gave up 3 bases and J gave up 7 bases, with 14 bases separating them. The CDR3 loop spans 14 amino acids. CDR1 and CDR2 (germline): SGDLS, YYNGEE.

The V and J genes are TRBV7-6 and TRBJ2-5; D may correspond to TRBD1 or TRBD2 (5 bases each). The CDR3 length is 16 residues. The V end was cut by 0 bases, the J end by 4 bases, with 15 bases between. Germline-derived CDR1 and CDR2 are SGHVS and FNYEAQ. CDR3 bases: TGTGCCAGCAGCTTAGCTTCCGGGACGGATAGAGAGACCCAGTACTTC. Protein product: CASSLASGTDRETQYF.

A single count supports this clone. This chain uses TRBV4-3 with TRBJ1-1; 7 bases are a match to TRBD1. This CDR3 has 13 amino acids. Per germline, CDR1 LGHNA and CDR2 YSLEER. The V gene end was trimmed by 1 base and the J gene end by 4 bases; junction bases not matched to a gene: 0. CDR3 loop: CASSQGQGTEAFF. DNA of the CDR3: TGCGCCAGCAGCCAAGGACAGGGCACTGAAGCTTTCTTT.

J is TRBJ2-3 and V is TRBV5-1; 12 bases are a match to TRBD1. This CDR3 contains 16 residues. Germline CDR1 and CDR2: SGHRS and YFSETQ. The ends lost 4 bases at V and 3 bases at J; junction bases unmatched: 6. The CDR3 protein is CASSGTGGGRTDTQYF. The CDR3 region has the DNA TGCGCCAGCAGCGGGACAGGGGGCGGTCGAACAGATACGCAGTATTTT.

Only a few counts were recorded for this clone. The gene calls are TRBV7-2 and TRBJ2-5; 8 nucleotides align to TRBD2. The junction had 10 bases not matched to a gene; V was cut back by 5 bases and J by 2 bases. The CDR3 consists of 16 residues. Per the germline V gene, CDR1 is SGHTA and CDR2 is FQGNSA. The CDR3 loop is CASSPRLTSGQETQYF. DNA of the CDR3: TGTGCCAGCAGCCCACGCCTAACTAGCGGTCAAGAGACCCAGTACTTC. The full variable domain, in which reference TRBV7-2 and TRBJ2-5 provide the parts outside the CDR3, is GAGVSQSPSNKVTEKGKDVELRCDPISGHTALYWYRQSLGQGLEFLIYFQGNSAPDKSGLPSDRFSAERTGGSVSTLTIQRTQQEDSAVYLCASSPRLTSGQETQYFGPGTRLLVL.

This CDR3 reads CASSYKRNLEQYF. CDR3 DNA sequence: TGTGCCAGCAGTTACAAGCGGAACTTGGAGCAGTACTTC. This rearrangement joins TRBV6-5 to TRBJ2-7; a weak D match, TRBD2 (5 bases). CDR3 length: 13 amino acids. The V and J ends lost 2 bases and 7 bases respectively, with 12 bases between them. From germline, CDR1 is MNHEY and CDR2 SVGAGI.

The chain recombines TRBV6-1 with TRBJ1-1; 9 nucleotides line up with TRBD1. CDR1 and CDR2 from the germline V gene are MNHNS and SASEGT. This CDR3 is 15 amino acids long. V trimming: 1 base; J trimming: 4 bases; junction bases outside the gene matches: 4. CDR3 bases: TGTGCCAGCAGTGAAGTCTGGGACAGGGCCACTGAAGCTTTCTTT. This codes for CASSEVWDRATEAFF.

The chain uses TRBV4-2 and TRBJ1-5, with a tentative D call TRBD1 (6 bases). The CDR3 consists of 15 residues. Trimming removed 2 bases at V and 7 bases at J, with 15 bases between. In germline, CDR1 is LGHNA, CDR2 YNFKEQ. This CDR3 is CASSQPDRIGQPQHF. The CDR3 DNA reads TGTGCCAGCAGCCAACCCGACAGGATAGGACAGCCCCAGCATTTT.

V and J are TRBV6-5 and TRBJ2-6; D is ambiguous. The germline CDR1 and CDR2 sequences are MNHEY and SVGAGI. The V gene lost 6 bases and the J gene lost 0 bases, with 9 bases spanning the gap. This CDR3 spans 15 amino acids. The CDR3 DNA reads TGTGCCAGCAGAGAGCCAAGCTCTGGGGCCAACGTCCTGACTTTC. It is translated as CASREPSSGANVLTF.

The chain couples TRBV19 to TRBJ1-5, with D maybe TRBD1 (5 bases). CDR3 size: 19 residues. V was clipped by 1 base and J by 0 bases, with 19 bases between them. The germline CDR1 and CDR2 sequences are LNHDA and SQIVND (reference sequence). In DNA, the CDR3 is TGTGCCAGTAGTATAGGTGGGCAGGGTACCTTTTATAGCAATCAGCCCCAGCATTTT. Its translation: CASSIGGQGTFYSNQPQHF.

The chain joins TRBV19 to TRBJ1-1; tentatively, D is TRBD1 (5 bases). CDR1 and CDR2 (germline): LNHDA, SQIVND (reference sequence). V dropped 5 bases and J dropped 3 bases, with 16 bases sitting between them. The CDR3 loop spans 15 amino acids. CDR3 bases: TGTGCCAGTAGTGGGACGTTACTCAGGGACACTGAAGCTTTCTTT. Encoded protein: CASSGTLLRDTEAFF. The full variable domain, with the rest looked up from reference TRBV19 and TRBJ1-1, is DGGITQSPKYLFRKEGQNVTLSCEQNLNHDAMYWYRQDPGQGLRLIYYSQIVNDFQKGDIAEGYSVSREKKESFPLTVTSAQKNPTAFYLCASSGTLLRDTEAFFGQGTRLTVV.

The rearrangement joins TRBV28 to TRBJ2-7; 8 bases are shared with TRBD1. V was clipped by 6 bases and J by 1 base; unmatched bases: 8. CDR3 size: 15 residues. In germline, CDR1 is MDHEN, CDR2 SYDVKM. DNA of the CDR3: TGTGCCAGCAGCCCCGGGGACAGGAAGTCCTACGAGCAGTACTTC. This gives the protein CASSPGDRKSYEQYF.

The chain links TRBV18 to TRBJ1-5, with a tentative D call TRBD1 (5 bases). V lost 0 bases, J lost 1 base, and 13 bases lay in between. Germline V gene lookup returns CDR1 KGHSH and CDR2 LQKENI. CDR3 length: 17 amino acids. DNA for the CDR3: TGTGCCAGCTCACCACCTAACGGGGCTGGAAGCAATCAGCCCCAGCATTTT. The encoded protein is CASSPPNGAGSNQPQHF. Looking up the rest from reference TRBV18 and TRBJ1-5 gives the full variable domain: NAGVMQNPRHLVRRRGQEARLRCSPMKGHSHVYWYRQLPEEGLKFMVYLQKENIIDESGMPKERFSAEFPKEGPSILRIQQVVRGDSAAYFCASSPPNGAGSNQPQHFGDGTRLSIL.

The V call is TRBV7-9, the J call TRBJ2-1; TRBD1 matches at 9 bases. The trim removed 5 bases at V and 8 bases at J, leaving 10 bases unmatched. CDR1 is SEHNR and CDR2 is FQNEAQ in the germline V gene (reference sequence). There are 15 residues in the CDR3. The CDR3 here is CASSQAGTGTHEQFF. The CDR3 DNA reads TGTGCCAGCAGCCAAGCAGGGACAGGGACACATGAGCAGTTCTTC.

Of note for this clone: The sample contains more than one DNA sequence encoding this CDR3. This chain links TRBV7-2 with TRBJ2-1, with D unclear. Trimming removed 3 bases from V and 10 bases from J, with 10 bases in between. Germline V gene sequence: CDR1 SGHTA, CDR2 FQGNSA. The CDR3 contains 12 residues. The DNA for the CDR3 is TGTGCCAGCAGCTTGGATCGGCGGGAGCAGTTCTTC. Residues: CASSLDRREQFF.

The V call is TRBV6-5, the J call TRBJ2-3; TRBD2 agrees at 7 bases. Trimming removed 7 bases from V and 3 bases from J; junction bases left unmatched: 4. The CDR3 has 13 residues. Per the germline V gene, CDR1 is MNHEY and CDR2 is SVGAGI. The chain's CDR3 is CASMAGETDTQYF. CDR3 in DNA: TGTGCCAGCATGGCGGGAGAGACAGATACGCAGTATTTT.

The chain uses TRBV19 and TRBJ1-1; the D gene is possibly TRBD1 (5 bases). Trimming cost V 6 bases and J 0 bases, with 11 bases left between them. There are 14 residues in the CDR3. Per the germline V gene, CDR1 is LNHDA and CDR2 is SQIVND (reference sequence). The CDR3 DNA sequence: TGTGCCAGTAGCACGGGACGTATGAACACTGAAGCTTTCTTT. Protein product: CASSTGRMNTEAFF.

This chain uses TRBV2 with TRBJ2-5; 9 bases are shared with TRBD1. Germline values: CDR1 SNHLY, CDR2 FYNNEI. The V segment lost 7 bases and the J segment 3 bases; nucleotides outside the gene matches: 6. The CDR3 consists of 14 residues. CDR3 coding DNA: TGTGCCAGCACTATGACAGGGGGGGAAGAGACCCAGTACTTC. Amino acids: CASTMTGGEETQYF.

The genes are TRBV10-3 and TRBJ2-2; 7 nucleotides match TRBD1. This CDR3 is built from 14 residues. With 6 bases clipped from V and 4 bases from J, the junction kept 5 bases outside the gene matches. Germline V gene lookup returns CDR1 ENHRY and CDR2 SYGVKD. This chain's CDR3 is CAISGQAGTGELFF. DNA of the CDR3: TGTGCCATCAGCGGACAGGCGGGCACCGGGGAGCTGTTTTTT.

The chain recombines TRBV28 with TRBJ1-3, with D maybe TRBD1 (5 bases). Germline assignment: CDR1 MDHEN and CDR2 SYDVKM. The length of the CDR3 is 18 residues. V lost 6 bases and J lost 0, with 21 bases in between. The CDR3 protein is CASSTHPGTASSGNTIYF. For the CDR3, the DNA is TGTGCCAGCAGCACTCACCCCGGGACCGCCAGCTCTGGAAACACCATATATTTT.